This record concerns one T cell receptor (beta chain) sequence. The antigen is undetermined. This sample was included in a study of monozygotic twins with inflammatory bowel disease. Regarding the study as a whole: Variability in patient repertoires may have come partly from differing immunosuppressive treatments.

TCR libraries each used 3,500 to 4,500 ng of total RNA. Two nested PCRs, run for roughly 16 and 10 cycles, were applied to TCRalpha and TCRbeta cDNA. Each CDR3 protein gets one entry in TCRdb, which reprocessed the 5' RACE reads and gives no DNA. Its listing shows some 150,000 distinct CDR3 sequences. CDR1 and CDR2 (germline): SGHRS, YFSETQ. This CDR3 region has 15 residues. The material sequenced was blood. This clonotype was sampled from a human donor with ulcerative colitis or Crohn's disease, or a healthy co-twin of an affected twin (not recorded which). V and J are TRBV5-1 and TRBJ2-1; TCRdb returns TRBD1, unconfirmable since there is no DNA. The chain's CDR3 is CASAQLGPSYNEQFF.